This record covers a single T cell receptor (beta chain). This entry is derived from a study of blood T cell repertoires in COVID-19. CDR3 length: 19 residues. The germline gives CDR1 SNHLY, CDR2 FYNNEI. Germline trimming cut 6 bases from V and 5 bases from J; bases unmatched to any gene: 18. Assay: immunoSEQ multiplex PCR; the TCRdb copy retains only in-frame clones and omits some. The table includes 200,000 to 300,000 clones, around 82% detected once. Sequencing used peripheral blood. The TCR sequence derives from a human donor in a cohort sampled during active COVID-19. The rearrangement links TRBV2 to TRBJ2-5; TRBD2 matches 13 bases. Written as DNA, the CDR3 is TGTGCCAGCAGCACAACTACGCCCTTGACTAGCGGGGGGAGGGAGACCCAGTACTTC. Protein sequence: CASSTTTPLTSGGRETQYF. Full variable domain (remainder filled in from reference TRBV2 and TRBJ2-5): EPEVTQTPSHQVTQMGQEVILRCVPISNHLYFYWYRQILGQKVEFLVSFYNNEISEKSEIFDDQFSVERPDGSNFTLKIRSTKLEDSAMYFCASSTTTPLTSGGRETQYFGPGTRLLVL.